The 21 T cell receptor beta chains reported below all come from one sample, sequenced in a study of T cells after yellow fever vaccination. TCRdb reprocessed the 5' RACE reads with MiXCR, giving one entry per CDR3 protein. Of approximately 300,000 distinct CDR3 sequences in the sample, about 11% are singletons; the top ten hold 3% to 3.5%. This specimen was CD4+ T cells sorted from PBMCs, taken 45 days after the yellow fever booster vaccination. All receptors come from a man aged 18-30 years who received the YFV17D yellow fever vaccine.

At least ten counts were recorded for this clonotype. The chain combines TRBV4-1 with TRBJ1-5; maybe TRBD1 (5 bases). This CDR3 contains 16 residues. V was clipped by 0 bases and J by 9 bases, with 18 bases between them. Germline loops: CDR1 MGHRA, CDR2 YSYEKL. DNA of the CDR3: TGCGCCAGCAGCCAAGATGGGGCAGCCGGGCGGCTGCCCCAGCATTTT. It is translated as CASSQDGAAGRLPQHF.

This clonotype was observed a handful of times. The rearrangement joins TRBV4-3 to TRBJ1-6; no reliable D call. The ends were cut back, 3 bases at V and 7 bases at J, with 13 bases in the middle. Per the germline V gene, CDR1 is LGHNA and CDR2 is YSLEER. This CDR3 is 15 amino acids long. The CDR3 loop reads CASSQKAGTNSPLHF. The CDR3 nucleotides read TGCGCCAGCAGCCAGAAGGCCGGAACGAATTCACCCCTCCACTTT.

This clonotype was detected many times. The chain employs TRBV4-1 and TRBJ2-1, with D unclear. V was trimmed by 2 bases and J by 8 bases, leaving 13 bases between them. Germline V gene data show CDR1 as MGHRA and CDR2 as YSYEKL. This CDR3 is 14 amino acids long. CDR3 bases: TGCGCCAGCAGCCAAAGAGGAGTCGGCGATGAGCAGTTCTTC. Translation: CASSQRGVGDEQFF.

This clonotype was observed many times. CDR3 DNA: TGTGCCAGCAGTCCCACAGGCACCAACTCTGGGGCCAACGTCCTGACTTTC. This encodes CASSPTGTNSGANVLTF. The chain employs TRBV7-3 and TRBJ2-6; possible D gene TRBD1, 5 bases. There are 17 residues in the CDR3. CDR1 is SGHTA and CDR2 is FQGTGA in the germline V gene. Trimming removed 6 bases at V and 0 bases at J, with 15 bases between.

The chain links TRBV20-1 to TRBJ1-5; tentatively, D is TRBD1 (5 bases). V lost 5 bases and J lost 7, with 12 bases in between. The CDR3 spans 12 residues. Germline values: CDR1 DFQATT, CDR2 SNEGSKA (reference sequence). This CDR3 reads CSARGSGQPQHF. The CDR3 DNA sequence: TGCAGTGCTCGGGGCTCGGGACAGCCCCAGCATTTT.

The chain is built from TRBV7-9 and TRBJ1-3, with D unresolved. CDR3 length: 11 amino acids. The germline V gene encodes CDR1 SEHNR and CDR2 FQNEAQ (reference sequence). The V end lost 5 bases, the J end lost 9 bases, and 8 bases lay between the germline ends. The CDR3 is CASSLSPTIYF. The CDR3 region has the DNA TGTGCCAGCAGCCTGAGCCCCACCATATATTTT.

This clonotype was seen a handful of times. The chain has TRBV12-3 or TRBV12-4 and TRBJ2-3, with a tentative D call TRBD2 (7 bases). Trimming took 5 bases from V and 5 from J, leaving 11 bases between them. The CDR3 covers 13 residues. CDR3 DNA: TGTGCCAGCAGTCCAGGGGAGGGAGATACGCAGTATTTT. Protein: CASSPGEGDTQYF.

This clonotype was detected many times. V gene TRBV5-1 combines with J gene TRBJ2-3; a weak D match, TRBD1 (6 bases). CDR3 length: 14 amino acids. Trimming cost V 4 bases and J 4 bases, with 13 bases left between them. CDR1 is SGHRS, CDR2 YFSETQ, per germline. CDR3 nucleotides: TGCGCCAGCAGCCCTACAGGGTTATCAGATACGCAGTATTTT. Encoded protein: CASSPTGLSDTQYF.

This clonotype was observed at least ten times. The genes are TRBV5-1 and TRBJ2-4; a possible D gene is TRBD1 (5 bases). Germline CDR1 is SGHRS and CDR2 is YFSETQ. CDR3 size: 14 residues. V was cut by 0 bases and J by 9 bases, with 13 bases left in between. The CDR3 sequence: CASSLVGANPIQYF. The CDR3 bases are TGCGCCAGCAGCTTGGTAGGGGCTAATCCCATTCAGTACTTC.

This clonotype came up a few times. CDR3 coding DNA: TGCGCCAGCAGCCTCGGCGGGGGGGCTCCCGGGGAGCTGTTTTTT. The encoded protein is CASSLGGGAPGELFF. This rearrangement joins TRBV4-3 to TRBJ2-2; 9 nucleotides line up with TRBD2. Trimming cost V 4 bases and J 6 bases; bases outside gene matches: 6. This CDR3 is 15 amino acids long. Germline V CDR1 and CDR2: LGHNA, YSLEER.

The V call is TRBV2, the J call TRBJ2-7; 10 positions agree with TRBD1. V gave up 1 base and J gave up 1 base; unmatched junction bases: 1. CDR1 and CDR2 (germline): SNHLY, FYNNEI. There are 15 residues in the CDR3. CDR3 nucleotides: TGTGCCAGCAGTGAAGAGGACAGGGGGTCCTACGAGCAGTACGTC. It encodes CASSEEDRGSYEQYV.

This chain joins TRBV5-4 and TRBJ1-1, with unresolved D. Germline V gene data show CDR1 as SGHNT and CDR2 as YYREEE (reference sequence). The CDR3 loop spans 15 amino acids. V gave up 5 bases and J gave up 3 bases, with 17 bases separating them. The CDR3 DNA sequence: TGTGCCAGCAGTCCGGATAGCGGGCTCCACACTGAAGCTTTCTTT. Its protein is CASSPDSGLHTEAFF. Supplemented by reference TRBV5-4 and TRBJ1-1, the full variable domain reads ETGVTQSPTHLIKTRGQQVTLRCSSQSGHNTVSWYQQALGQGPQFIFQYYREEENGRGNFPPRFSGLQFPNYSSELNVNALELDDSALYLCASSPDSGLHTEAFFGQGTRLTVV.

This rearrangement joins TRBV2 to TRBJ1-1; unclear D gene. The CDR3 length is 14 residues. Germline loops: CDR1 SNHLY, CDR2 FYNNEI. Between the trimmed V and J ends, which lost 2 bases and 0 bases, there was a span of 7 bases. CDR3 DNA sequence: TGTGCCAGCAGTGAAAGGGCCATGAACACTGAAGCTTTCTTT. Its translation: CASSERAMNTEAFF.

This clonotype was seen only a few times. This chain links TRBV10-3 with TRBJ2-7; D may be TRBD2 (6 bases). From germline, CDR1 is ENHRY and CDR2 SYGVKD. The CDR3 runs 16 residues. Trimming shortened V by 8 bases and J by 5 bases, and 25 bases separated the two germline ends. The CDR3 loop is CAIVRRAPRLSDEQYV. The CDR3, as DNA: TGTGCCATCGTAAGGAGGGCCCCTCGTTTATCCGACGAGCAGTACGTC.

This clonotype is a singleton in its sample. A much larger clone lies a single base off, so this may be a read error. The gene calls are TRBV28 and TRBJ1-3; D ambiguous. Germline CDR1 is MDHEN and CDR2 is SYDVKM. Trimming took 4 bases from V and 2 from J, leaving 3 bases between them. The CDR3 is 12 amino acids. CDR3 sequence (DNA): TGTGCCAGCAGTTGGGCTGGAAACACCATATATTTT. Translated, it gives CASSWAGNTIYF.

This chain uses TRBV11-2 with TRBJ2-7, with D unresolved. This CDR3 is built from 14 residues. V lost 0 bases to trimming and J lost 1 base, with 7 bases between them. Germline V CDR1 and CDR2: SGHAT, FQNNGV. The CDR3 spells CASSLEPGSYEQYV. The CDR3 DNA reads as TGTGCCAGCAGCTTAGAACCGGGTTCCTACGAGCAGTACGTC.

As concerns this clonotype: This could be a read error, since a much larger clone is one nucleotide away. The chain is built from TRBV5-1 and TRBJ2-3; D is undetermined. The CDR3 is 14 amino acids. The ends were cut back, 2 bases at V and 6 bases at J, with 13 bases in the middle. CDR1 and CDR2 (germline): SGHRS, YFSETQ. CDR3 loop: CASSFDPPPDTQYF. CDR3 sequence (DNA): TGCGCCAGCAGCTTCGATCCTCCCCCGGATACGCAGTATTTT. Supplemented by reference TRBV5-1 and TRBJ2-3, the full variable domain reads KAGVTQTPRYLIKTRGQQVTLSCSPISGHRSVSWYQQTPGQGLQFLFEYFSETQRNKGNFPGRFSGRQFSNSRSEMNVSTLELGDSALYLCASSFDPPPDTQYFGPGTRLTVL.

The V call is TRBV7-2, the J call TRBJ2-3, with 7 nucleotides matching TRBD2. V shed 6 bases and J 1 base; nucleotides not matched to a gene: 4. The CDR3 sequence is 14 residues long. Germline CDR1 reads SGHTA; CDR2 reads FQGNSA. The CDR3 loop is CASRLAFGTDTQYF. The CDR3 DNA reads TGTGCCAGCAGACTAGCGTTCGGCACAGATACGCAGTATTTT.

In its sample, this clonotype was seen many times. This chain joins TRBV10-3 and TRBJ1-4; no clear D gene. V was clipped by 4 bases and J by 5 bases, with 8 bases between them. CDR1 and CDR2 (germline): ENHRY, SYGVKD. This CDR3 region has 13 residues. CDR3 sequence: CAISGLQNEKLFF. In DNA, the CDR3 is TGTGCCATCAGTGGTCTCCAGAATGAAAAACTGTTTTTT.

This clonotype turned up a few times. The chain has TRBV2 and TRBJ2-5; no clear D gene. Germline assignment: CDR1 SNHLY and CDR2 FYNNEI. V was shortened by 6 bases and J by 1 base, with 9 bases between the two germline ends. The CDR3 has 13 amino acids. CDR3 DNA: TGTGCCAGCAGCGGTCAACGCCAAGAGACCCAGTACTTC. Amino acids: CASSGQRQETQYF.

The chain's CDR3 is CAWRRSSVNEQFF. The CDR3 DNA sequence: TGTGCCTGGAGGAGGAGTAGTGTAAATGAGCAGTTCTTC. V and J are TRBV30 and TRBJ2-1; the D is unclear. There are 13 residues in the CDR3. The germline V gene encodes CDR1 GTSNPN and CDR2 SVGIG (reference sequence). The germline V and J ends were trimmed by 3 bases and 7 bases, with 13 bases remaining between them.